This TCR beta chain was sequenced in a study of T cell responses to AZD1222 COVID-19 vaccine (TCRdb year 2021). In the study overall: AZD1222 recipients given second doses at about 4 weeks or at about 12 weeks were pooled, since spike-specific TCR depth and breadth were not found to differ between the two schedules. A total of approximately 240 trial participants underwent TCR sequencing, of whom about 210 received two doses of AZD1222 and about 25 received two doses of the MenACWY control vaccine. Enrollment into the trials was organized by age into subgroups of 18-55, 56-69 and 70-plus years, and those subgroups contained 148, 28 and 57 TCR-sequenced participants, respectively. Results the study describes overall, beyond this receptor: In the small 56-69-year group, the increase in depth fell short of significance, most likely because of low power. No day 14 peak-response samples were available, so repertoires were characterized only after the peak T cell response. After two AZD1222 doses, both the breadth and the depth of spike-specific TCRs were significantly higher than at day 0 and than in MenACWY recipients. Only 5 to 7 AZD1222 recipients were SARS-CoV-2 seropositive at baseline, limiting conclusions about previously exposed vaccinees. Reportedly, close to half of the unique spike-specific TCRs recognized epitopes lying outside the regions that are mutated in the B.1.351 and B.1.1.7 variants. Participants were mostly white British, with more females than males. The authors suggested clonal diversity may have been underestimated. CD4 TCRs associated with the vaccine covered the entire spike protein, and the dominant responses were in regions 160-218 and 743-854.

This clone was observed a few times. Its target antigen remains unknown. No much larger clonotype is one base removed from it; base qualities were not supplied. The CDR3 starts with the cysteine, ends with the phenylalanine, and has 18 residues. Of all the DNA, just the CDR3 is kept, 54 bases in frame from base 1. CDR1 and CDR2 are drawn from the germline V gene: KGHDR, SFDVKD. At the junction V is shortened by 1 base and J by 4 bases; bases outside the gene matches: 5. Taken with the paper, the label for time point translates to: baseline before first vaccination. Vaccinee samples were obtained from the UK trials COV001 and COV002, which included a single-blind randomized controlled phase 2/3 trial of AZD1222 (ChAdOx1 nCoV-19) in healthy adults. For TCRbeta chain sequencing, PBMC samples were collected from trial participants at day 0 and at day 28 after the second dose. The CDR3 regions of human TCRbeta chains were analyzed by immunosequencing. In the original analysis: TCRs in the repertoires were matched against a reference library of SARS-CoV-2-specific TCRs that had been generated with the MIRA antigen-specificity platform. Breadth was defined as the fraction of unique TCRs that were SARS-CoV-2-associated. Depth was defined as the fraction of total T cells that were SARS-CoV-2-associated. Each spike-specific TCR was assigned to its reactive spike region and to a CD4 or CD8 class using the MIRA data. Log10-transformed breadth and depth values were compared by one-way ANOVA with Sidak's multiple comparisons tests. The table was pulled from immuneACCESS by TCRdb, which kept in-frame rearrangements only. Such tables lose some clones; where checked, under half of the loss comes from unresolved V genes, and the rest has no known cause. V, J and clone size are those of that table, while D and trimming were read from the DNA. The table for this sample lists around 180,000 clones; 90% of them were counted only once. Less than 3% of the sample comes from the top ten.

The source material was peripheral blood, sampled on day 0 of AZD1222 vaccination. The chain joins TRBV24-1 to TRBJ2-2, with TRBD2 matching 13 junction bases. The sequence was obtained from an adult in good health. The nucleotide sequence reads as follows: TGTGCCACCAGTGATTTAGGTACTAGCGGGGGGGCCACCGGGGAGCTGTTTTTT. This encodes CATSDLGTSGGATGELFF.